The clone carrying this T cell receptor (beta chain) was detected only once. Assay used: immunoSEQ multiplex PCR; TCRdb lists only in-frame clones, some missing. The table includes about 320,000 clones, 90% to 95% detected once. The data are from a study of blood T cell repertoires in COVID-19. The CDR3 is 13 amino acids. Germline V gene data show CDR1 as MNHEY and CDR2 as SVGAGI. Trimming removed 7 bases from V and 14 bases from J, with 23 bases in between. Input material: PBMCs or T cells enriched from blood (not recorded which). The TCR was taken from a woman younger than 45 who had been exposed to COVID-19. The chain joins TRBV6-5 to TRBJ1-1; tentative D call: TRBD1 (5 bases). The CDR3 loop is CASTPTKGPGSFF. CDR3 DNA sequence: TGTGCCAGCACCCCCACGAAGGGGCCAGGGTCATTCTTT.